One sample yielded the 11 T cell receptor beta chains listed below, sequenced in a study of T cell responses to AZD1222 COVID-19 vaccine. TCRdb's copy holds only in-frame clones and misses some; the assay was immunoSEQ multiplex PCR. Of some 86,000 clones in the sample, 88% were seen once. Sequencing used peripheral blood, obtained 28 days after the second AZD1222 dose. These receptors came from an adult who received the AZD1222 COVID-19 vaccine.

The CDR3 loop is CASSPQSEKLFF. In DNA form, the CDR3 reads TGTGCCAGTAGTCCTCAAAGCGAAAAACTGTTTTTT. The J gene is TRBJ1-4, the V gene TRBV19; no definite D call. The CDR3 covers 12 residues. CDR1 and CDR2 (germline): LNHDA, SQIVND (reference sequence). V was cut by 5 bases and J by 8 bases, with 9 bases left in between. Full variable domain (missing parts from reference TRBV19 and TRBJ1-4): DGGITQSPKYLFRKEGQNVTLSCEQNLNHDAMYWYRQDPGQGLRLIYYSQIVNDFQKGDIAEGYSVSREKKESFPLTVTSAQKNPTAFYLCASSPQSEKLFFGSGTQLSVL.

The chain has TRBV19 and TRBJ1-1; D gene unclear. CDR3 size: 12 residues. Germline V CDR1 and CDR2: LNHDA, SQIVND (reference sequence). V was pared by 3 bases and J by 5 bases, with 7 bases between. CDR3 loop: CASSIVRTEAFF. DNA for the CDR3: TGTGCCAGTAGTATCGTACGTACTGAAGCTTTCTTT.

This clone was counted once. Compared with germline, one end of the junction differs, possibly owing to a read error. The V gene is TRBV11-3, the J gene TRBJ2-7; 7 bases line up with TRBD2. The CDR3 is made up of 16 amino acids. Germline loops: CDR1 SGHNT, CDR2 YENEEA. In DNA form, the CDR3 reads TGTGCCAGCACCTTACAGCCGGTTAGCGGGCCCTACGAGCAGTACTTC. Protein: CASTLQPVSGPYEQYF.

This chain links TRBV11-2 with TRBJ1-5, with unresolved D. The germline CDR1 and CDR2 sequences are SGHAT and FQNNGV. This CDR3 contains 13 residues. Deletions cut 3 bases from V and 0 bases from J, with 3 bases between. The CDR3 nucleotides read TGTGCCAGCAGCTTGAATAGCAATCAGCCCCAGCATTTT. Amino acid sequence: CASSLNSNQPQHF.

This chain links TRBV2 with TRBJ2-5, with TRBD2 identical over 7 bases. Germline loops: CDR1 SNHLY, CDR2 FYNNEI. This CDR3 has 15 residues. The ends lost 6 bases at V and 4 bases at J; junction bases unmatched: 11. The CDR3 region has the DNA TGTGCCAGCAGCGGCTACGGCGGGAGTTTAGAGACCCAGTACTTC. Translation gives CASSGYGGSLETQYF.

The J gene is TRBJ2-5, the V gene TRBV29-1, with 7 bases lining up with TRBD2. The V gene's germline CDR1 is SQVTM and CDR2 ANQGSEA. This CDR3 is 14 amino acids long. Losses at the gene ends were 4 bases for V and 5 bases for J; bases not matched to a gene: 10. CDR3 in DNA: TGCAGCGTTGTGTTGGCAGTGGGAGGGGAGACCCAGTACTTC. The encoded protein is CSVVLAVGGETQYF. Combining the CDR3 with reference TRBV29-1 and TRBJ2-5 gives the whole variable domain SAVISQKPSRDICQRGTSLTIQCQVDSQVTMMFWYRQQPGQSLTLIATANQGSEATYESGFVIDKFPISRPNLTFSTLTVSNMSPEDSSIYLCSVVLAVGGETQYFGPGTRLLVL.

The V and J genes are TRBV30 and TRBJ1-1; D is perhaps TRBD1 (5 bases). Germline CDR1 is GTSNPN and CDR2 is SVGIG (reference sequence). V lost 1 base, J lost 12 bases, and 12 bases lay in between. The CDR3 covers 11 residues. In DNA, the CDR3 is TGTGCCTGGAGTGAGGTGTCAGGGACTTTCTTT. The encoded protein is CAWSEVSGTFF. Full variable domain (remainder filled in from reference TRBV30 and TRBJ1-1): SQTIHQWPATLVQPVGSPLSLECTVEGTSNPNLYWYRQAAGRGLQLLFYSVGIGQISSEVPQNLSASRPQDRQFILSSKKLLLSDSGFYLCAWSEVSGTFFGQGTRLTVV.

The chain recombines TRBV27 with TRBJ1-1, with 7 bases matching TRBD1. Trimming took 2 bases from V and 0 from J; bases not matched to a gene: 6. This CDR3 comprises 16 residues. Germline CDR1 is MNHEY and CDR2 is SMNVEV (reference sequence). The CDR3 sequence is CASSLLPRGMNTEAFF. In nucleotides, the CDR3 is TGTGCCAGCAGTTTACTCCCCAGGGGGATGAACACTGAAGCTTTCTTT.

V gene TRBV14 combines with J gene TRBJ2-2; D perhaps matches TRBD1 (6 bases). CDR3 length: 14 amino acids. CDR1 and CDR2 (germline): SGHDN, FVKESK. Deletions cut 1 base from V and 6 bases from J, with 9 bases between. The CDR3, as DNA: TGTGCCAGCAGCCAAGTACAGGGTCCCGGGGAGCTGTTTTTT. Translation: CASSQVQGPGELFF.

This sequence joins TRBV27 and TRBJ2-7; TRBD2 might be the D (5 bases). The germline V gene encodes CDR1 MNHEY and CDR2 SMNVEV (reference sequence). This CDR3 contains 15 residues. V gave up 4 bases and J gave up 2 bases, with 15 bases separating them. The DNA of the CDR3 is TGTGCCAGCAGTTATCAAGGGAGCAGAACCTACGAGCAGTACTTC. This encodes CASSYQGSRTYEQYF.

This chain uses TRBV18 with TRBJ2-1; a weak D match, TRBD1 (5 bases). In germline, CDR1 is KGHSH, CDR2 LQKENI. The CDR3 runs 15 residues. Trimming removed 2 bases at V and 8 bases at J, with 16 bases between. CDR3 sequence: CASSPKGPTNDEQFF. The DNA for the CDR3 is TGTGCCAGCTCACCAAAGGGGCCAACAAATGATGAGCAGTTCTTC.